This T cell receptor (beta chain) was sequenced for a study of CD8+CD57+ T cells in acquired aplastic anemia. Overall study context: Sorting CD4+ and CD8+ cells gave DNA averaging approximately 2.9 ug.

V shed 7 bases and J shed 1 base, with 7 bases lying between them. Germline CDR1 and CDR2: MDHEN and SYDVKM. The CDR3 is 12 amino acids. This clonotype has ten or more counts. Its cognate antigen is unknown. Study-level findings and limits: In common between the patients and the controls were around 30 CD8+ CDR3 sequences. CD8+ Simpson's diversity did not differ significantly between patients and controls.

Template material for TCR beta VDJ and CDR3 profiling consisted of genomic DNA. TCRdb reanalysed the reads using MiXCR and keeps one entry per CDR3 protein. The table has around 120,000 distinct CDR3 sequences, over 30% seen once. Whoever was chosen for sequencing had shown CD8+CD57+ cell expansion by flow cytometry. At the time of blood sampling, patients had not yet received any therapy. The gene calls are TRBV28 and TRBJ1-2; D call uncertain. Sample: sorted CD4+, CD8+, or CD8+CD57+ T cells (not recorded which) from PBMCs. The source is a human donor with aplastic anemia. CDR3 sequence: CASTTGNYGYTF. CDR3 nucleotide sequence: TGTGCCAGCACAACGGGTAACTATGGCTACACCTTC.